This T cell receptor (beta chain) was sequenced for a study of T cell changes during pregnancy in multiple sclerosis. Sequenced by immunoSEQ multiplex PCR; TCRdb stores in-frame clones only, minus some. The sample carries about 92,000 clones, over 80% recorded once. V dropped 1 base and J dropped 7; count of bases not matched to a gene: 5. The germline V gene has CDR1 SGHTA and CDR2 FQGNSA. CDR3 length: 14 residues. The TCR comes from a female donor with multiple sclerosis, enrolled in a pregnancy study. V gene TRBV7-2 combines with J gene TRBJ1-1, with 8 bases lining up with TRBD1. The sample here was peripheral blood, taken in the first trimester of pregnancy. The CDR3 DNA sequence: TGTGCCAGCAGCTTAGGGGACAGGACTTATGAAGCTTTCTTT. Its translation: CASSLGDRTYEAFF.